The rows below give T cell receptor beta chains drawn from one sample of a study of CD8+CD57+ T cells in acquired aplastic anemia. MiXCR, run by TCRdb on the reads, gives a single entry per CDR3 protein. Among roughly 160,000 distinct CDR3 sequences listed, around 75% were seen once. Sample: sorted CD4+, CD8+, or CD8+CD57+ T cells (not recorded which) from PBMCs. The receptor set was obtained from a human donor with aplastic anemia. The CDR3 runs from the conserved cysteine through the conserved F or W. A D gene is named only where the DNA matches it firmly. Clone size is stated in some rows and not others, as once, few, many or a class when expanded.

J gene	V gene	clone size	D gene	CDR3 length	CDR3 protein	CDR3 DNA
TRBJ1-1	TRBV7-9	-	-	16	CASSSIKVGENTEAFF	TGTGCCAGCAGCTCTATAAAGGTGGGGGAGAACACTGAAGCTTTCTTT
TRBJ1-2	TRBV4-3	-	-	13	CASSQVLRVGYTF	TGCGCCAGCAGCCAAGTACTCAGGGTTGGCTACACCTTC
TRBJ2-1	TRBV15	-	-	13	CATSRDVPGEQFF	TGTGCCACCAGCAGAGATGTCCCGGGCGAGCAGTTCTTC
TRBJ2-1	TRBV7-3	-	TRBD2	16	CASSLMSGGEYNEQFF	TGTGCCAGCAGCTTAATGAGCGGGGGGGAGTACAATGAGCAGTTCTTC
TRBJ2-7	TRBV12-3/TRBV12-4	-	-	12	CASGAGSYEQYF	TGTGCCAGCGGGGCAGGCTCCTACGAGCAGTACTTC
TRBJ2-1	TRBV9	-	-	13	CASSVATDNEQFF	TGTGCCAGCAGCGTAGCCACAGATAATGAGCAGTTCTTC
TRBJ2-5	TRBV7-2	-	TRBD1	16	CASSVLGQGGQETQYF	TGTGCCAGCAGCGTATTGGGACAGGGCGGACAAGAGACCCAGTACTTC
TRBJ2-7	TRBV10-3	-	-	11	CAISDSYEQYF	TGTGCCATCAGTGACTCCTACGAGCAGTACTTC
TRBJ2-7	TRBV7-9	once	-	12	CASSVNQGEQYF	TGTGCCAGCAGCGTAAATCAGGGGGAGCAGTACTTC
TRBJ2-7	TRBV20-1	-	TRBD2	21	CSARTMDGTSGGAGTGYEQYF	TGCAGTGCTAGGACTATGGACGGGACTAGCGGGGGGGCCGGGACGGGCTACGAGCAGTACTTC
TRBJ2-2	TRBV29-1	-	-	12	CSGWSGNGELFF	TGCAGCGGCTGGAGTGGGAACGGGGAGCTGTTTTTT
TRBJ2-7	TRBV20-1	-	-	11	CSARVRGEQYF	TGCAGTGCTAGAGTCAGGGGTGAGCAGTACTTC
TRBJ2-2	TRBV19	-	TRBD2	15	CASSIATSVAGELFF	TGTGCCAGTAGTATAGCAACTAGCGTGGCCGGGGAGCTGTTTTTT
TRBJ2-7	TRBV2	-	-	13	CASSASPTYEQYF	TGTGCCAGCAGTGCGTCCCCAACCTACGAGCAGTACTTC
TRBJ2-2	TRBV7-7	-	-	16	CASSSRPSGDTGELFF	TGTGCCAGCAGCTCAAGACCTTCAGGGGACACCGGGGAGCTGTTTTTT
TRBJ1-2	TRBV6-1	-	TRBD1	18	CASSAHEQGDLHIYGYTF	TGTGCCAGCAGTGCCCACGAGCAGGGGGACCTGCACATATATGGCTACACCTTC
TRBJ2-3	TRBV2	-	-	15	CASSAYLTRTDTQYF	TGTGCCAGCAGTGCCTACCTGACTCGCACAGATACGCAGTATTTT
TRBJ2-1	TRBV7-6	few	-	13	CASSRDGYNEQFF	TGTGCCAGCAGCCGGGACGGCTACAATGAGCAGTTCTTC
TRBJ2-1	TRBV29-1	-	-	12	CSVSGSYNEQFF	TGCAGCGTTTCGGGAAGCTACAATGAGCAGTTCTTC
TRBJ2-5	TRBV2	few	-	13	CASSVARRETQYF	TGTGCCAGCAGTGTGGCCAGGCGAGAGACCCAGTACTTC
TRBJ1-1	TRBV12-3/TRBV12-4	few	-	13	CASSLRGGSEAFF	TGTGCCAGCAGTCTCAGGGGCGGGTCTGAAGCTTTCTTT
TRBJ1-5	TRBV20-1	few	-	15	CSVNQDGITNQPQHF	TGCAGTGTGAACCAGGACGGCATAACGAATCAGCCCCAGCATTTT
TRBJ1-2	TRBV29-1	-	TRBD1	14	CSVGPGTADYGYTF	TGCAGCGTTGGGCCCGGGACAGCAGACTATGGCTACACCTTC
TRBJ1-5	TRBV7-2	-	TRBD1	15	CASSSGQGSYQPQHF	TGTGCCAGCAGCTCGGGACAGGGGTCTTATCAGCCCCAGCATTTT
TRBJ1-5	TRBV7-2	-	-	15	CASSRSGGQWQPQHF	TGTGCCAGCAGCCGGAGCGGGGGGCAGTGGCAGCCCCAGCATTTT
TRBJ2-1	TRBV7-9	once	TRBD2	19	CASSLGGLAGGSSRNEQFF	TGTGCCAGCAGCTTAGGGGGACTAGCGGGGGGCTCCTCTAGAAATGAGCAGTTCTTC
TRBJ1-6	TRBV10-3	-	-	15	CAISDGPGKGSPLHF	TGTGCCATCAGTGATGGTCCAGGGAAGGGTTCACCCCTCCACTTT
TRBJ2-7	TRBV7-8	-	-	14	CASSFGDINYEQYF	TGTGCCAGCAGCTTTGGGGACATCAACTACGAGCAGTACTTC
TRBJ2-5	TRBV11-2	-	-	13	CASSLEQQETQYF	TGTGCCAGCAGTCTAGAACAGCAAGAGACCCAGTACTTC
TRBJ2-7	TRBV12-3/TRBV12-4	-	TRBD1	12	CASSLDRAEQYF	TGTGCCAGCAGCTTGGACAGGGCCGAGCAGTACTTC
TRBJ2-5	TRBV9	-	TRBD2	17	CASSLGSAGGIQETQYF	TGTGCCAGCAGCTTAGGGTCCGCGGGGGGAATACAAGAGACCCAGTACTTC
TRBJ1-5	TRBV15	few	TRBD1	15	CATRQDRDSNQPQHF	TGTGCCACCAGACAAGACAGGGATAGCAATCAGCCCCAGCATTTT
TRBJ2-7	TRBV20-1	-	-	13	CAVPGESSYEQYF	TGCGCCGTACCAGGCGAGAGCTCCTACGAGCAGTACTTC
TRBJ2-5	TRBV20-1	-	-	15	CSARDQGEGQGTQYF	TGCAGTGCTAGAGATCAGGGGGAGGGGCAAGGGACCCAGTACTTC
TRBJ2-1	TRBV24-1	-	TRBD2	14	CATSLTSGGHEQFF	TGTGCCACCAGTTTGACTAGCGGGGGCCATGAGCAGTTCTTC
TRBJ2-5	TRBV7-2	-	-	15	CASSLAGRGAETQCF	TGTGCCAGCAGCTTAGCTGGACGGGGGGCAGAGACCCAGTGCTTC
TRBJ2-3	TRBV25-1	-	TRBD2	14	CASRLAGATDTQYF	TGTGCCAGCAGACTAGCGGGGGCCACAGATACGCAGTATTTT
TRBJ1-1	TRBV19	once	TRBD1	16	CASSTHDRGRATEAFF	TGTGCCAGTAGTACCCACGACAGGGGGCGAGCCACTGAAGCTTTCTTT
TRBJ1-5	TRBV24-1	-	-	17	CATSGGGTERAGQPQHF	TGTGCCACCAGTGGCGGTGGTACAGAGCGGGCTGGGCAGCCCCAGCATTTT
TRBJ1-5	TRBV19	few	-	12	CASSGSNQPQHF	TGTGCCAGTAGTGGAAGCAATCAGCCCCAGCATTTT
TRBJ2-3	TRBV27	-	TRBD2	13	CASSDREADTQYF	TGTGCCAGCAGTGACCGGGAGGCAGATACGCAGTATTTT
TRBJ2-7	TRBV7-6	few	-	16	CASSLQLGARRNEQYF	TGTGCCAGCAGCTTACAGCTGGGCGCACGGCGGAACGAGCAGTACTTC
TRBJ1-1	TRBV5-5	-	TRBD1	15	CASSFRGTGSTEAFF	TGTGCCAGCAGCTTCCGAGGGACAGGGAGCACTGAAGCTTTCTTT
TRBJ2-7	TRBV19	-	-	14	CASSRRDAAYEQYF	TGTGCCAGTAGTCGGCGGGACGCGGCCTACGAGCAGTACTTC
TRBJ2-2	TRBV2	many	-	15	CATHPGQENTGELFF	TGTGCCACCCATCCCGGGCAGGAGAACACCGGGGAGCTGTTTTTT
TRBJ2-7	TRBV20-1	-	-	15	CSVAILWGETYEQYF	TGCAGTGTCGCCATCCTTTGGGGGGAGACCTACGAGCAGTACTTC
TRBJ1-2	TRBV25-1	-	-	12	CASKGGSMGYTF	TGTGCCAGCAAAGGAGGATCTATGGGCTACACCTTC
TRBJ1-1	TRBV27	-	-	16	CASSLEMVQMNTEAFF	TGTGCCAGCAGTTTAGAAATGGTACAGATGAACACTGAAGCTTTCTTT
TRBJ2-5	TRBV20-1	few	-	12	CSAQTGMETQYF	TGCAGTGCTCAGACGGGAATGGAGACCCAGTACTTC
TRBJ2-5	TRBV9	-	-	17	CASSVGSGGTVQETQYF	TGTGCCAGCAGCGTAGGTAGTGGCGGGACAGTTCAAGAGACCCAGTACTTC
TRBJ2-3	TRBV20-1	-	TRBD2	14	CSANRLAGADTQYF	TGCAGTGCTAATCGACTAGCGGGGGCAGATACGCAGTATTTT